Reported below is one T cell receptor beta chain. The antigen is undetermined. The CDR3 has 16 residues. Between the trimmed V and J ends, which lost 6 bases and 0 bases, there was a span of 16 bases. The V gene's germline CDR1 is SEHNR and CDR2 FQNEAQ (reference sequence). These data originate in a study of shared clonotypes between healthy human individuals. The study, taken as a whole, reports: Shared across a few donors were 5% to 6% of the naive CD4 clonotypes. Only blood was sampled, and tissue TCR repertoires likely differ from blood ones.

Naive CD8 cells comprised CD45RO-negative, CCR7-positively selected cells, excluding terminally differentiated effector memory CD45RA+ cells. Only in-frame clones appear in the TCRdb table, and some are missing; sequencing was by immunoSEQ multiplex PCR. The sample lists under 1 million clones, 80% to 95% occurring once. This chain joins TRBV7-9 and TRBJ2-3; D perhaps matches TRBD2 (6 bases). The source material was naive CD8+ T cells sorted from blood. This clonotype was obtained from a man under 40 in good health. DNA of the CDR3: TGTGCCAGCAGGTCCCCGTTGAGCGGGAGCACAGATACGCAGTATTTT. Its translation is CASRSPLSGSTDTQYF. Using reference TRBV7-9 and TRBJ2-3 for the parts outside the CDR3, the full variable domain is DTGVSQNPRHKITKRGQNVTFRCDPISEHNRLYWYRQTLGQGPEFLTYFQNEAQLEKSRLLSDRFSAERPKGSFSTLEIQRTEQGDSAMYLCASRSPLSGSTDTQYFGPGTRLTVL.